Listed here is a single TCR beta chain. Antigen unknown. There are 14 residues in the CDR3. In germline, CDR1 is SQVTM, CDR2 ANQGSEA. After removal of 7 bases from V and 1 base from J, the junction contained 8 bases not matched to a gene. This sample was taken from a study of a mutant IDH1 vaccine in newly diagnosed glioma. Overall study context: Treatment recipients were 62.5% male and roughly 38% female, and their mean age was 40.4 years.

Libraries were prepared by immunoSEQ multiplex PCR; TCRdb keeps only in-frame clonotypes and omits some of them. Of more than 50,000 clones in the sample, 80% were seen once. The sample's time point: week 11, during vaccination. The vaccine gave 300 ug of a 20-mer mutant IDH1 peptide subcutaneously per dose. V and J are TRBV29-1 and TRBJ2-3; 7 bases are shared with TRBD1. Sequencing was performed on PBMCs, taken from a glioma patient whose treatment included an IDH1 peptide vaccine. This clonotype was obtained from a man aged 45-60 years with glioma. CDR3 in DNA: TGCAGCGCCCCTTGGGACAGCCGCACAGATACGCAGTATTTT. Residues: CSAPWDSRTDTQYF.